What follows are 8 T cell receptor beta chains derived from one specimen sequenced in a study of T cells in Graves' hyperthyroidism and ophthalmopathy. Amplified regions were TCR beta CDR3 sequences from RNA transcripts. HTBI primers drove first-round RT-PCR of the TCR CDR3. TCRdb analysed the multiplex PCR reads with MiXCR anew, one entry per CDR3 protein. The data contain under 350,000 distinct CDR3 sequences, about 20% of them seen just once; the ten biggest clones take up about 49%. Specimen: blood. Receptors were obtained from a woman in her fifties or sixties with Graves' hyperthyroidism.

This clonotype showed up just a few times. The chain joins TRBV2 to TRBJ2-7; D unresolved. There are 11 residues in the CDR3. CDR1 is SNHLY, CDR2 FYNNEI, per germline. The V gene lost 2 bases and the J gene lost 5 bases, with 4 bases spanning the gap. In DNA form, the CDR3 reads TGTGCCAGCAGTGAATTCAACGAGCAGTACGTC. It translates to CASSEFNEQYV.

This clonotype was counted at least ten times. The J gene is TRBJ1-1, the V gene TRBV2; D remains unclear. The CDR3 extends over 13 amino acids. The germline gives CDR1 SNHLY, CDR2 FYNNEI. Trimming took off 1 base at V and 11 bases at J, with 14 bases between the two ends. CDR3 loop: CASSEELEKMAFF. For the CDR3, the DNA is TGTGCCAGCAGTGAAGAATTGGAGAAGATGGCTTTCTTT.

This clonotype was seen repeatedly, ten times or more. The chain has TRBV6-1 and TRBJ2-1; 7 bases fit TRBD1. The V and J ends lost 4 bases and 12 bases, in that order; junction bases with no gene match: 12. The CDR3 loop spans 14 amino acids. Per the germline V gene, CDR1 is MNHNS and CDR2 is SASEGT. CDR3 loop: CASSAGQNSRGQFF. DNA of the CDR3: TGTGCCAGCAGTGCGGGACAGAACTCCAGGGGGCAGTTCTTC.

This clonotype came up many times. The chain carries TRBV3-1 and TRBJ2-7, with no clear D. Trimming took off 2 bases at V and 2 bases at J, with 4 bases between the two ends. Per the germline V gene, CDR1 is LGHDT and CDR2 is YNNKEL (reference sequence). The CDR3 is 12 amino acids. The CDR3 DNA reads TGTGCCAGCAGCCAATTTCCCTACGAGCAGTACTTC. The encoded protein is CASSQFPYEQYF.

This clonotype occurred many times. The V gene is TRBV27, the J gene TRBJ2-5; 9 bases match TRBD1. Per germline, CDR1 MNHEY and CDR2 SMNVEV (reference sequence). This CDR3 spans 16 amino acids. Germline trimming cut 2 bases from V and 1 base from J; bases unmatched to any gene: 5. The DNA of the CDR3 is TGTGCCAGCAGTTTAAGGCCGGACAGGGGCCAAGAGACCCAGTACTTC. This translates into CASSLRPDRGQETQYF.

Many counts were recorded for this clonotype. The chain uses TRBV11-2 and TRBJ1-6; 7 bases line up with TRBD1. CDR1 SGHAT and CDR2 FQNNGV come from the germline V gene. V gave up 5 bases and J gave up 9 bases; unmatched junction bases: 7. This CDR3 spans 14 amino acids. CDR3 DNA sequence: TGTGCCAGCAGCCCGACAGGGCGGGCTTCACCCCTCCACTTT. This translates into CASSPTGRASPLHF.

This clonotype was detected ten times or more. J is TRBJ2-7 and V is TRBV4-1; no firm D call. Trimming stripped 0 bases from V and 5 bases from J, with 8 bases between. The length of the CDR3 is 13 residues. Germline loops: CDR1 MGHRA, CDR2 YSYEKL. The CDR3 region has the DNA TGCGCCAGCAGCCAAGACCGGGCAGACGAGCAGTACGTC. As protein: CASSQDRADEQYV.

To note about this clonotype: A single base separates this from a much larger clone, so it may be a read error. This chain connects TRBV12-3 or TRBV12-4 to TRBJ1-2; 8 bases line up with TRBD1. Losses at the gene ends were 5 bases for V and 4 bases for J; bases not matched to a gene: 15. This CDR3 has 17 amino acids. Written as DNA, the CDR3 is TGTGCCAGCAGTGCACCAGCTGGGGCAGGGGGCCCCTATGGCTACACCTTC. This encodes CASSAPAGAGGPYGYTF.